Shown below are 5 T cell receptor beta chains from a single sample sequenced in a study of shared clonotypes between healthy human individuals. Naive CD8 cells, CD45RO-negative and positively selected for CCR7, excluded terminally differentiated effector memory CD45RA+ cells. Clones were sequenced by immunoSEQ multiplex PCR, and TCRdb holds only the in-frame ones, with some missing. The repertoire consists of hundreds of thousands of clones, with approximately 96% occurring once and the leading ten covering approximately 0.1%. The sequenced sample was naive CD8+ T cells sorted from blood. Receptor source: a woman in her 30s in good health.

Comments on this clone: Other DNA sequences of this sample code for an identical CDR3. The chain uses TRBV27 and TRBJ2-7, with D perhaps TRBD2 (6 bases). This CDR3 has 14 amino acids. The germline CDR1 and CDR2 sequences are MNHEY and SMNVEV (reference sequence). V lost 3 bases and J lost 1, with 10 bases in between. The chain's CDR3 is CASSFSGGSYEQYF. The CDR3 nucleotides read TGTGCCAGCAGTTTTAGCGGAGGGTCCTACGAGCAGTACTTC.

V and J are TRBV7-2 and TRBJ2-5, with unresolved D. The J call could be wrong; TRBJ2-7 is a better fit for the DNA end. There are 15 residues in the CDR3. The V gene's germline CDR1 is SGHTA and CDR2 FQGNSA. The DNA for the CDR3 is TGTGCCAGCAGCTCCCCGTTCGGCCTGGGGAACGAGCAGTACTTC. It specifies CASSSPFGLGNEQYF.

The chain links TRBV18 to TRBJ2-5, with D possibly TRBD2 on 6 matching bases. CDR1 KGHSH and CDR2 LQKENI come from the germline V gene. The CDR3 loop spans 13 amino acids. Trimming took off 8 bases at V and 2 bases at J, with 12 bases between the two ends. CDR3 nucleotide sequence: TGTGCCAGCGCAATGGGGGGTCAAGAGACCCAGTACTTC. It yields the protein CASAMGGQETQYF. The full variable domain, in which reference TRBV18 and TRBJ2-5 provide the parts outside the CDR3, is NAGVMQNPRHLVRRRGQEARLRCSPMKGHSHVYWYRQLPEEGLKFMVYLQKENIIDESGMPKERFSAEFPKEGPSILRIQQVVRGDSAAYFCASAMGGQETQYFGPGTRLLVL.

J is TRBJ2-1 and V is TRBV27, with 12 bases aligning to TRBD2. Germline CDR1 is MNHEY and CDR2 is SMNVEV (reference sequence). CDR3 length: 16 amino acids. The V segment lost 5 bases and the J segment 6 bases; nucleotides outside the gene matches: 8. The CDR3 loop is CASSRILAGGFNEQFF. The CDR3 nucleotides are TGTGCCAGCAGTCGGATACTAGCGGGAGGATTCAATGAGCAGTTCTTC.

V and J are TRBV30 and TRBJ1-5; TRBD1 is a possible D gene (6 bases). Germline V gives CDR1 GTSNPN, CDR2 SVGIG (reference sequence). V dropped 5 bases and J dropped 3 bases, with 11 bases sitting between them. The CDR3 is 13 residues long. DNA of the CDR3: TGTGCCTGGGCGGGACACTACAATCAGCCCCAGCATTTT. Its protein is CAWAGHYNQPQHF.